The 17 T cell receptor beta chains below were found in one sample sequenced in a study of blood T cell repertoires in COVID-19 (TCRdb year 2020). Preparation of the library involved the immunoSEQ multiplex PCR assay. What TCRdb holds here is the immuneACCESS table cut down to in-frame rearrangements. Part of the clones is not present; checked against another copy, under half of the missing clones reflect an unresolved V gene, and the others are unexplained. The sample profile shows tens of thousands of clones; more than 70% of them were found once. The ten largest clones take up roughly 4% of the sample. Sequenced: peripheral blood. The origin of the receptors is a man in his sixties or seventies with acute or convalescent COVID-19.

The chain employs TRBV6-2 or TRBV6-3 and TRBJ2-2; TRBD2 is a possible D gene (5 bases). The CDR3 is 16 amino acids. The germline gives CDR1 MNHEY, CDR2 SVGEGT. Deletions cut 6 bases from V and 1 base from J, with 15 bases between. The CDR3 DNA reads as TGTGCCAGCAGCCGCCAGCAGGCGGGGAACACCGGGGAGCTGTTTTTT. This encodes CASSRQQAGNTGELFF.

This rearrangement joins TRBV7-8 to TRBJ2-6; 9 bases line up with TRBD1. Germline trimming cut 0 bases from V and 0 bases from J; bases unmatched to any gene: 3. Germline V lookup: CDR1 SGHVS, CDR2 FQNEAQ. This CDR3 has 18 residues. Here the CDR3 DNA reads TGTGCCAGCAGCTTAGCCCCGGGACAGGGCTCTGGGGCCAACGTCCTGACTTTC. Its translation is CASSLAPGQGSGANVLTF.

The V gene is TRBV4-3, the J gene TRBJ2-5; possible D gene TRBD1, 5 bases. Germline assignment: CDR1 LGHNA and CDR2 YSLEER. There are 17 residues in the CDR3. V lost 0 bases and J lost 5, with 19 bases in between. CDR3 nucleotide sequence: TGCGCCAGCAGCCAAGATCAAGTAAGGGCAGGGTCGGAGACCCAGTACTTC. It translates to CASSQDQVRAGSETQYF.

V usage is TRBV7-2 and J usage is TRBJ2-7; 8 bases align to TRBD1. J was trimmed by 0 bases and V by 2 bases; bases with no gene match: 6. The V gene's germline CDR1 is SGHTA and CDR2 FQGNSA. This CDR3 is built from 16 residues. The CDR3 region has the DNA TGTGCCAGCAGCTTACAAACAGGGGGTCTCTCCTACGAGCAGTACTTC. Its translation: CASSLQTGGLSYEQYF.

This clone came up a few times. V and J are TRBV7-9 and TRBJ2-1, with D possibly TRBD2 on 5 matching bases. Germline CDR1 reads SEHNR; CDR2 reads FQNEAQ (reference sequence). Trimming took off 1 base at V and 9 bases at J, with 13 bases between the two ends. CDR3 length: 14 amino acids. Here the CDR3 reads CASSLEPGRAEQFF. The CDR3, as DNA: TGTGCCAGCAGCTTAGAACCGGGAAGAGCTGAGCAGTTCTTC.

The V gene is TRBV11-2, the J gene TRBJ1-5; D uncertain. Trimming left V 5 bases short and J 7 bases short, with 9 bases between. The germline V gene has CDR1 SGHAT and CDR2 FQNNGV. The CDR3 contains 12 residues. The CDR3 here is CASSRSGQPQHF. The CDR3 nucleotides are TGTGCCAGCAGCCGGTCGGGACAGCCCCAGCATTTT.

The CDR3 nucleotides read TGTGCCAGCAGTTTATCGCCTGGGCAGGCAACCTCCTACAATGAGCAGTTCTTC. It specifies CASSLSPGQATSYNEQFF. This chain links TRBV27 with TRBJ2-1; unclear D gene. V was shortened by 0 bases and J by 0 bases, with 15 bases between the two germline ends. CDR3 size: 18 residues. Per germline, CDR1 MNHEY and CDR2 SMNVEV (reference sequence).

The chain has TRBV10-1 and TRBJ2-1; 9 positions agree with TRBD1. The CDR3 runs 14 residues. Germline CDR1 reads WNHNN; CDR2 reads SYGVQD (reference sequence). J lost 4 bases, V lost 6 bases, and 4 bases had no gene match. CDR3 in DNA: TGCGCCAGCAGCCGGACAGGGGTTTACAATGAGCAGTTCTTC. Encoded protein: CASSRTGVYNEQFF.

The chain recombines TRBV15 with TRBJ1-2; TRBD1 matches at 7 bases. Germline V gene lookup returns CDR1 LNHNV and CDR2 YYDKDF (reference sequence). Unmatched junction bases numbered 10, after V lost 5 bases and J lost 4 bases. The CDR3 runs 15 residues. CDR3 sequence: CATSGRDRLIYGYTF. CDR3 DNA sequence: TGTGCCACCAGCGGCCGGGACAGACTCATCTATGGCTACACCTTC. The full variable domain, in which reference TRBV15 and TRBJ1-2 provide the parts outside the CDR3, is DAMVIQNPRYQVTQFGKPVTLSCSQTLNHNVMYWYQQKSSQAPKLLFHYYDKDFNNEADTPDNFQSRRPNTSFCFLDIRSPGLGDTAMYLCATSGRDRLIYGYTFGSGTRLTVV.

This chain links TRBV6-1 with TRBJ1-4; 8 positions agree with TRBD1. V shed 3 bases, J shed 8 bases, and the junction held 8 bases outside the gene matches. The V gene's germline CDR1 is MNHNS and CDR2 SASEGT. The CDR3 runs 15 residues. The CDR3: CASSDQTGAREKLFF. The CDR3 DNA follows: TGTGCCAGCAGTGACCAGACAGGGGCGCGGGAAAAACTGTTTTTT.

The chain uses TRBV6-2 or TRBV6-3 and TRBJ2-2, with TRBD2 matching over 14 bases. This CDR3 contains 18 residues. After removal of 2 bases from V and 6 bases from J, the junction contained 8 bases not matched to a gene. Germline CDR1 and CDR2: MNHEY and SVGEGT. CDR3 nucleotide sequence: TGTGCCAGCAGTTACCCCGGACTAGCGGGGGGCCCTCCCGGGGAGCTGTTTTTT. Protein sequence: CASSYPGLAGGPPGELFF.

The chain employs TRBV7-8 and TRBJ1-4, with 9 bases fitting TRBD1. The germline V gene has CDR1 SGHVS and CDR2 FQNEAQ. This CDR3 spans 16 amino acids. The trim removed 5 bases at V and 7 bases at J, leaving 11 bases unmatched. The CDR3 loop reads CASSLRTGARFEKLFF. The CDR3 nucleotides are TGTGCCAGCAGCCTTCGGACAGGGGCACGCTTTGAAAAACTGTTTTTT.

This clone was picked up one time. V and J are TRBV30 and TRBJ2-3, with D perhaps matching TRBD1 (5 bases). The germline CDR1 and CDR2 sequences are GTSNPN and SVGIG (reference sequence). The V and J ends lost 1 base and 3 bases respectively, with 20 bases between them. This CDR3 comprises 17 residues. The CDR3 coding sequence is TGTGCCTGGAGTGCTACCTATGGGGCACCGCGTACAGATACGCAGTATTTT. It encodes CAWSATYGAPRTDTQYF.

The rearrangement joins TRBV24-1 to TRBJ2-1, with D possibly TRBD2 on 5 matching bases. CDR1 and CDR2 (germline): KGHDR, SFDVKD. The CDR3 loop spans 13 amino acids. V was trimmed by 7 bases and J by 7 bases, leaving 13 bases between them. CDR3 protein: CATRDGPGNEQFF. Here the CDR3 DNA reads TGTGCCACCAGGGACGGTCCGGGAAATGAGCAGTTCTTC.

This chain links TRBV2 with TRBJ1-5, with D possibly being TRBD1 (6 bases). CDR3 length: 16 residues. Germline values: CDR1 SNHLY, CDR2 FYNNEI. Between the trimmed V and J ends, which lost 2 bases and 2 bases, there was a span of 13 bases. CDR3 in amino acids: CASSEQSRGRNQPQHF. CDR3 nucleotide sequence: TGTGCCAGCAGTGAACAGAGCAGGGGACGCAATCAGCCCCAGCATTTT.

This chain connects TRBV29-1 to TRBJ2-7; 9 bases match TRBD1. The CDR3 loop spans 12 amino acids. Germline V lookup: CDR1 SQVTM, CDR2 ANQGSEA. After removal of 3 bases from V and 7 bases from J, the junction contained 4 bases not matched to a gene. Here the CDR3 DNA reads TGCAGCGTTGAGGGACAGGGTTTTGAGCAGTACTTC. Its translation: CSVEGQGFEQYF.

The gene calls are TRBV9 and TRBJ1-2; perhaps TRBD1 as D (6 bases). Germline CDR1 reads SGDLS; CDR2 reads YYNGEE. V dropped 4 bases and J dropped 1 base, with 14 bases sitting between them. The CDR3 totals 15 residues. For the CDR3, the DNA is TGTGCCAGCAGCTTCACCCCGGACAGTAACTATGGCTACACCTTC. It encodes CASSFTPDSNYGYTF.